The T cell receptor beta chain under discussion was sequenced for a study of T cell responses to AZD1222 COVID-19 vaccine. Measured with immunoSEQ multiplex PCR; TCRdb has only the in-frame clones, and not every one. In the table there are about 140,000 clones, over 85% of which are singletons. Study results and limitations: Donors were chiefly white British, with a greater number of females, and clonal diversity was perhaps underestimated.

On this clone itself: Its antigen is currently unknown.

This specimen was peripheral blood, taken on day 0 of MenACWY control vaccination. The receptor was derived from an adult in good health.

The CDR3 is CASSHRGTAMTGYNEQFF. CDR3 nucleotides: TGCGCCAGCAGCCACCGAGGGACAGCGATGACTGGATACAATGAGCAGTTCTTC. This chain connects TRBV5-1 to TRBJ2-1; 7 nucleotides align to TRBD1. Germline CDR1 and CDR2: SGHRS and YFSETQ. Losses at the gene ends were 4 bases for V and 4 bases for J; bases not matched to a gene: 17. There are 18 residues in the CDR3.